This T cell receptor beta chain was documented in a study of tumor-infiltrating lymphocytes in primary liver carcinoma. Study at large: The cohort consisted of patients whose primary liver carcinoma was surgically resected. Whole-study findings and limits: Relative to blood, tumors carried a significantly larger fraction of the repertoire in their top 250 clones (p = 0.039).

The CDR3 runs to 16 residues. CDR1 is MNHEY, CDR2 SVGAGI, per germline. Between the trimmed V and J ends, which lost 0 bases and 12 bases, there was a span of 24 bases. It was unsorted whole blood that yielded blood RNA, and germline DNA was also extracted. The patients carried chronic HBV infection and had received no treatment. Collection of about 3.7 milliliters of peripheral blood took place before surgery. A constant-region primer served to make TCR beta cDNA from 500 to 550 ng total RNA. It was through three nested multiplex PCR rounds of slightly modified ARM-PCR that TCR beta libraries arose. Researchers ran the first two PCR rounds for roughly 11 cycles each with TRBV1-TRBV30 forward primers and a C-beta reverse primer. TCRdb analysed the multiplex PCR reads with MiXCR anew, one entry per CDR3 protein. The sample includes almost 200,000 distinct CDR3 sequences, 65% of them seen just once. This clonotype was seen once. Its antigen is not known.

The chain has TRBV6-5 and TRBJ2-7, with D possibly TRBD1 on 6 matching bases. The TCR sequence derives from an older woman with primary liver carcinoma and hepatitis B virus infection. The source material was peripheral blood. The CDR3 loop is CASSYSTVTGSYERYF. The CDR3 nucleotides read TGTGCCAGCAGTTACTCGACGGTGACAGGCTCCTACGAGAGGTACTTC.